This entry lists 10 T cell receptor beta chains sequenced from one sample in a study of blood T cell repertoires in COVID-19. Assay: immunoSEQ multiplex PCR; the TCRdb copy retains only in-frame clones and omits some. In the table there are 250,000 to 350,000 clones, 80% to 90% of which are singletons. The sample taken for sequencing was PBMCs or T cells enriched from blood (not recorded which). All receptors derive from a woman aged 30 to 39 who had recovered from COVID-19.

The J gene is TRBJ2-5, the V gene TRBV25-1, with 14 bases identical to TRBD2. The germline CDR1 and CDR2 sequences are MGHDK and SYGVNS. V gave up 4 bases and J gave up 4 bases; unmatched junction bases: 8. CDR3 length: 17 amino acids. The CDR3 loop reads CASSAGTSGGSSETQYF. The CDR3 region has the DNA TGTGCCAGCAGTGCCGGGACTAGCGGGGGATCGTCAGAGACCCAGTACTTC.

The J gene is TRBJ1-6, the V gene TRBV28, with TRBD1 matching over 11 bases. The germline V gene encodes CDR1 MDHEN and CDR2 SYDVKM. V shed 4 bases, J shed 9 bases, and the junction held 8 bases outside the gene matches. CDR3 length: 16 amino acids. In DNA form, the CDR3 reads TGTGCCAGCAGTTACTCGACGGGACAGGGGGGTTCACCCCTCCACTTT. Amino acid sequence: CASSYSTGQGGSPLHF.

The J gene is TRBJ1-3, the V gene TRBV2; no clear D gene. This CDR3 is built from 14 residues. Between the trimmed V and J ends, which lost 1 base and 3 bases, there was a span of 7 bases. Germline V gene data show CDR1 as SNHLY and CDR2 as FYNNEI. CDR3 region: CASSEGPFGNTIYF. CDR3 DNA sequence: TGTGCCAGCAGTGAAGGGCCGTTTGGAAACACCATATATTTT.

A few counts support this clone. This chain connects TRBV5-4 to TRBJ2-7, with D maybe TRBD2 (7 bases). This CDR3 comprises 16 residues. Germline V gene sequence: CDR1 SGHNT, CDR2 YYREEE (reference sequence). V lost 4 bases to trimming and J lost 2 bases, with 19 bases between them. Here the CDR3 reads CASSPYGGQGTYEQYF. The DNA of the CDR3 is TGTGCCAGCAGCCCCTACGGGGGGCAAGGGACCTACGAGCAGTACTTC.

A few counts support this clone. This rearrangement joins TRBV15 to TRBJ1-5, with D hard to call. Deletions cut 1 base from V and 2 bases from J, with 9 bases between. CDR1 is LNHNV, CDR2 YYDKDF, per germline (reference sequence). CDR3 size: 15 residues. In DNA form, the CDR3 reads TGTGCCACCAGCAGAGGGGGAGTCGGCAATCAGCCCCAGCATTTT. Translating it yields CATSRGGVGNQPQHF. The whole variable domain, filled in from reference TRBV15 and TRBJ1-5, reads DAMVIQNPRYQVTQFGKPVTLSCSQTLNHNVMYWYQQKSSQAPKLLFHYYDKDFNNEADTPDNFQSRRPNTSFCFLDIRSPGLGDTAMYLCATSRGGVGNQPQHFGDGTRLSIL.

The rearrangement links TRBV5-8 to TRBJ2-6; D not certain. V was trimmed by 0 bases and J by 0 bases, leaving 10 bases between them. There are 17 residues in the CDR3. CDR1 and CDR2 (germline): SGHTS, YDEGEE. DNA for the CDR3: TGTGCCAGCAGCTTGGTGCCAACCAGCTCTGGGGCCAACGTCCTGACTTTC. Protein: CASSLVPTSSGANVLTF. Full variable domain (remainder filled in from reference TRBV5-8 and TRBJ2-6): EAGVTQSPTHLIKTRGQQATLRCSPISGHTSVYWYQQALGLGLQFLLWYDEGEERNRGNFPPRFSGRQFPNYSSELNVNALELEDSALYLCASSLVPTSSGANVLTFGAGSRLTVL.

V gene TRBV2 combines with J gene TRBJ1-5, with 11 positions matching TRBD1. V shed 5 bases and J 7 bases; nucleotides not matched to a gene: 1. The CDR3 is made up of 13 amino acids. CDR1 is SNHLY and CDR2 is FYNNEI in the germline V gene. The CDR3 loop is CASSWDRGQPQHF. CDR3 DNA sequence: TGTGCCAGCAGTTGGGACAGGGGGCAGCCCCAGCATTTT.

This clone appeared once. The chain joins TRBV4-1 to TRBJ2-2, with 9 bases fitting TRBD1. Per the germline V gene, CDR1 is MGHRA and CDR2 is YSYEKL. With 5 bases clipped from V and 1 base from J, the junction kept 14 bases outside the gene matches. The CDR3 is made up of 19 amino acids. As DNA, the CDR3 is TGCGCCAGCAGCTCCGGGACAGGGCTCGGACTCGGGAACACCGGGGAGCTGTTTTTT. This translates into CASSSGTGLGLGNTGELFF.

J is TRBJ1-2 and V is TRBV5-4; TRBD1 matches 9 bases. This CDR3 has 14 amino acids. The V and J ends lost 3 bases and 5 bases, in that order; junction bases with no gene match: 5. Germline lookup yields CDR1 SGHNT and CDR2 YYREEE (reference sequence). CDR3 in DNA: TGTGCCAGCAGCTCCATGACAGGGGGATATGGCTACACCTTC. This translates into CASSSMTGGYGYTF.

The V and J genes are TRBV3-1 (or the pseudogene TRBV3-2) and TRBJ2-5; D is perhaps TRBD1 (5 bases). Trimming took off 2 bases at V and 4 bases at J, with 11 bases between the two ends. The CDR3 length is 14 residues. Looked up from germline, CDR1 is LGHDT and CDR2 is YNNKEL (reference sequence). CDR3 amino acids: CASSQRQGGETQYF. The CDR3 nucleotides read TGTGCCAGCAGCCAAAGGCAGGGTGGAGAGACCCAGTACTTC.